This record looks at one T cell receptor (beta chain) sequence and its context. This CDR3 is 14 amino acids long. Trimming stripped 1 base from V and 5 bases from J, with 11 bases between. The germline V gene has CDR1 LGHDT and CDR2 YNNKEL (reference sequence). Amplification of TCR beta CDR3 regions used RNA transcripts. Investigators did first-round RT-PCR with HTBI primers, then second-round multiplex PCR. TCRdb re-derived calls from the multiplex PCR reads in MiXCR, one entry per CDR3 protein. The sample has 300,000 to 400,000 distinct CDR3 sequences, around a sixth seen once; the top ten hold around an eighth. These data belong to a study of Graves' ophthalmopathy and Graves' hyperthyroidism. Disease in donors with ophthalmopathy had moderate-to-severe activity, CAS ≥3, NOSPECS ≥4 and under 3 months' duration. Exclusion covered patients with other autoimmune diseases or uncontrolled infections (as well as pregnancy or lactation).

This receptor was identified in an adult man with Graves' ophthalmopathy. The chain combines TRBV3-1 with TRBJ2-5; D is undetermined. Sequenced input: peripheral blood. The CDR3 region is CASSQVFVLETQYF. The CDR3 coding sequence is TGTGCCAGCAGCCAAGTGTTTGTGCTGGAGACCCAGTACTTC.